The T cell receptor beta chain under discussion was sequenced for a study of cytomegalovirus exposure and HLA in healthy donors. V gave up 3 bases and J gave up 2 bases, with 10 bases separating them. The CDR3 sequence is 14 residues long. In germline, CDR1 is SGHRS, CDR2 YFSETQ. Primers included in the PCR were 60 Vbeta and 13 Jbeta primers. Only in-frame clones appear in the TCRdb table, and some are missing; sequencing was by immunoSEQ multiplex PCR. Seen here are tens of thousands of clones, approximately 80% observed once, and the top ten hold approximately 3%. Healthy bone marrow donors supplied every sample. Points on this clone: Its target is unknown.

Findings of the study overall: Sequencing likely produced, as an artifact, a cluster of highly shared sequence variants. Researchers reported in a later analysis that a missense DCLRE1C variant was tied to TCR beta V- and J-gene trimming. According to a later analysis, donors in an Asian-associated ancestry cluster reportedly had fewer N-insertions than the 666-donor mean.

The sequenced sample was PBMCs. The receptor was derived from a young man in good health and CMV-seronegative. The chain links TRBV5-1 to TRBJ2-3, with a possible D match to TRBD2 (5 bases). The CDR3 bases are TGCGCCAGCAGCTACGGACTCGTCACAGATACGCAGTATTTT. It codes for CASSYGLVTDTQYF.